Following are 9 T cell receptor beta chains from one sample sequenced in a study of CD4 and CD8 cells across lung adenocarcinoma regions. TCRdb redid the calling of the PCR reads with MiXCR, one entry per CDR3 protein. The table has approximately 12,000 distinct CDR3 sequences, about 50% seen once. What was sequenced was CD8+ T cells from the margin of a lung tumor. The receptors were sampled from a female donor with lung adenocarcinoma. The CD4 and CD8 labels of this study may be unreliable.

This chain joins TRBV7-2 and TRBJ2-1, with unresolved D. The J call may be mistaken, given a closer DNA end match to TRBJ2-7. The CDR3 loop spans 14 amino acids. The germline gives CDR1 SGHTA, CDR2 FQGNSA. CDR3 protein: CASSLARASYEQYF. The CDR3 DNA reads TGTGCCAGCAGCTTAGCGAGAGCGTCCTACGAGCAGTACTTC.

Of note for this clonotype: Relative to the germline gene, one junction end is altered; a read error may explain this. The chain recombines TRBV6-1 with TRBJ2-4; either TRBD1 or TRBD2 may supply D (5 bases each). The length of the CDR3 is 16 residues. Germline V gives CDR1 MNHNS, CDR2 SASEGT. This chain's CDR3 is CASSPTGQRTKNTQYF. In nucleotides, the CDR3 is TGTGCCAGCAGCCCTACGGGGCAGCGAACCAAAAACACGCAGTATTTC.

The chain carries TRBV6-1 and TRBJ2-3; the match to TRBD2 covers 8 bases. V shed 6 bases and J 2 bases; nucleotides not matched to a gene: 10. The CDR3 spans 16 residues. Germline-derived CDR1 and CDR2 are MNHNS and SASEGT. Here the CDR3 DNA reads TGTGCCAGCAGGGGTAGCGGGGACCCAGACACAGATACGCAGTATTTT. As protein: CASRGSGDPDTDTQYF.

This clonotype was seen just once. The chain couples TRBV10-2 to TRBJ2-5; D may be TRBD2 (5 bases). Trimming cost V 0 bases and J 5 bases, with 13 bases left between them. CDR1 and CDR2 from the germline V gene are WSHSY and SAAADI. This CDR3 is 15 amino acids long. As DNA, the CDR3 is TGCGCCAGCAGTGAGTCCGAGAGGGTTCTGGAGACCCAGTACTTC. Translated, it gives CASSESERVLETQYF.

This chain links TRBV12-3 or TRBV12-4 with TRBJ1-3; D is ambiguous. Trimming pared 6 bases from V and 0 bases from J, leaving 6 bases between. The CDR3 runs to 13 residues. This chain's CDR3 is CASRLSSGNTIYF. Here the CDR3 DNA reads TGTGCCAGCAGGTTATCCTCTGGAAACACCATATATTTT.

The V call is TRBV4-1, the J call TRBJ2-2; 9 nucleotides match TRBD2. There are 18 residues in the CDR3. V lost 0 bases, J lost 5 bases, and 10 bases stayed unmatched. The germline V gene encodes CDR1 MGHRA and CDR2 YSYEKL. CDR3 sequence (DNA): TGCGCCAGCAGCCAAGATGTCGGGTGGAGCGGGAGGACCGGGGAGCTGTTTTTT. Translated, it gives CASSQDVGWSGRTGELFF.

Points on this clonotype: An end of the junction differs from the germline gene, which may be a read error. This chain joins TRBV6-1 and TRBJ2-7; 10 bases agree with TRBD2. CDR3 length equals 13 residues. Germline lookup yields CDR1 MNHNS and CDR2 SASEGT. The DNA for the CDR3 is TGTGCCAGCACTAAGCGGGAGGGCTACGGGCAGTACTTC. Translation: CASTKREGYGQYF.

This clonotype was seen repeatedly, ten times or more. CDR3 nucleotide sequence: TGCGCCAGCAGCCAGGAGCGGGGGCCCTCCTACGAGCAGTACTTC. Translating gives CASSQERGPSYEQYF. The rearrangement uses TRBV4-1 and TRBJ2-7; 8 nucleotides agree with TRBD2. With V trimmed by 3 bases and J by 0 bases, 4 bases remained unmatched. Germline lookup yields CDR1 MGHRA and CDR2 YSYEKL. This CDR3 region has 15 residues.

The chain combines TRBV6-6 with TRBJ1-2; 8 positions match TRBD1. The CDR3 is made up of 14 amino acids. With V trimmed by 4 bases and J by 4 bases, 5 bases remained unmatched. The germline V gene encodes CDR1 MNHNY and CDR2 SVGAGI (reference sequence). CDR3 nucleotide sequence: TGTGCCAGCAGTTCAGACAGGGGTCCCTATGGCTACACCTTC. Amino acids: CASSSDRGPYGYTF.